This passage covers 16 T cell receptor beta chains from one sample sequenced in a study of beta chain features in type 1 diabetes. Every bit of the isolated RNA underwent reverse transcription, so sequencing read expressed TCRB transcripts. Method: immunoSEQ multiplex PCR; TCRdb's copy keeps in-frame clones and lacks some. The repertoire consists of fewer than 55,000 clones, with approximately 45% occurring once and the leading ten covering 1.4% to 1.5%. Their antigens are not known. Broader study findings: All four CD4+ subsets of Type 1 diabetes patients contained TCRB CDR3s that were moderately but significantly shorter.

What was sequenced was Tregs from blood. The receptors here all came from a young man with type 1 diabetes.

The chain employs TRBV2 and TRBJ2-7; 8 bases agree with TRBD1. The V gene's germline CDR1 is SNHLY and CDR2 FYNNEI. The CDR3 spans 15 residues. J gave up 3 bases and V 1 base, and 5 bases lay outside the gene matches. The CDR3 spells CASSEGGQGSYEQYF. CDR3 nucleotides: TGTGCCAGCAGTGAAGGCGGACAGGGAAGCTACGAGCAGTACTTC.

This clone appeared once. Written as DNA, the CDR3 is TGTGCCAGCAATACAGGCGCGGCTACCTACGAGCAGTACTTC. As protein: CASNTGAATYEQYF. The chain has TRBV28 and TRBJ2-5, with D tentatively TRBD1 (5 bases). Gene TRBJ2-7 matches the end of the DNA better, so the J call may be wrong. The CDR3 is 14 residues long. Germline lookup yields CDR1 MDHEN and CDR2 SYDVKM.

There are a few counts of this clone. CDR3 nucleotides: TGTGCCAGCAGCCCACAGGGTAAGGGCAATCAGCCCCAGCATTTT. It specifies CASSPQGKGNQPQHF. This chain connects TRBV16 to TRBJ1-5; possibly TRBD1 for D (6 bases). The CDR3 sequence is 15 residues long. Trimming took 4 bases from V and 2 from J, leaving 12 bases between them. CDR1 and CDR2 from the germline V gene are KGHSY and FQNENV.

The chain is built from TRBV18 and TRBJ1-1; D call uncertain. V lost 5 bases and J 2 bases, leaving 9 bases between the germline ends. There are 13 residues in the CDR3. Germline CDR1 is KGHSH and CDR2 is LQKENI. CDR3 region: CASSGTENTEAFF. In nucleotides, the CDR3 is TGTGCCAGCTCAGGTACAGAAAACACTGAAGCTTTCTTT.

V is TRBV19 and J is TRBJ2-2, with 8 nucleotides matching TRBD1. Germline CDR1 and CDR2: LNHDA and SQIVND (reference sequence). This CDR3 comprises 18 residues. Unmatched junction bases numbered 13, after V lost 5 bases and J lost 2 bases. CDR3 protein: CASSPRTGTAGNTGELFF. In DNA form, the CDR3 reads TGTGCCAGTAGTCCGAGGACAGGGACGGCGGGAAACACCGGGGAGCTGTTTTTT.

CDR3 nucleotide sequence: TGTGCCAGCAGCCAAGATCGAGGGTTCACGTACGAGCAGTACTTC. Its translation is CASSQDRGFTYEQYF. The chain recombines TRBV4-2 with TRBJ2-7, with TRBD2 as a possible D gene (5 bases). CDR1 and CDR2 from the germline V gene are LGHNA and YNFKEQ. The CDR3 length is 15 residues. Trimming left V 0 bases short and J 4 bases short, with 13 bases between.

The rearrangement joins TRBV28 to TRBJ1-1, with a possible D match to TRBD1 (6 bases). The CDR3 is 14 residues long. V lost 2 bases and J 0 bases, leaving 7 bases between the germline ends. Germline V gene lookup returns CDR1 MDHEN and CDR2 SYDVKM. CDR3 region: CASSLHRVNTEAFF. DNA for the CDR3: TGTGCCAGCAGTTTACACAGGGTGAACACTGAAGCTTTCTTT.

This clone was counted only a few times. The chain couples TRBV29-1 to TRBJ2-1; TRBD2 might be the D (5 bases). CDR3 length: 13 residues. Germline V lookup: CDR1 SQVTM, CDR2 ANQGSEA. Deletions cut 4 bases from V and 2 bases from J, with 9 bases between. The CDR3 is CSVVSRAYNEQFF. The CDR3 nucleotides are TGCAGCGTTGTATCGCGGGCCTACAATGAGCAGTTCTTC.

The chain joins TRBV30 to TRBJ1-5, with TRBD1 as a possible D gene (6 bases). CDR3 size: 12 residues. The germline V gene encodes CDR1 GTSNPN and CDR2 SVGIG (reference sequence). Trimming stripped 2 bases from V and 13 bases from J, with 15 bases between. The CDR3 here is CAWSFSGTSQHF. The CDR3 region has the DNA TGTGCCTGGAGTTTCTCCGGGACAAGTCAGCATTTT.

The chain links TRBV28 to TRBJ2-5; possible D gene TRBD2, 5 bases. The CDR3 loop spans 15 amino acids. V dropped 8 bases and J dropped 5 bases, with 21 bases sitting between them. Germline V lookup: CDR1 MDHEN, CDR2 SYDVKM. The CDR3: CASSSNSVRGETQYF. CDR3 sequence (DNA): TGTGCCAGCTCCTCAAATTCGGTCCGCGGGGAGACCCAGTACTTC.

The rearrangement uses TRBV9 and TRBJ1-2; TRBD1 aligns across 9 bases. Germline V gene data show CDR1 as SGDLS and CDR2 as YYNGEE. With V trimmed by 7 bases and J by 7 bases, 11 bases remained unmatched. The CDR3 is made up of 14 amino acids. CDR3 coding DNA: TGTGCCAGCTTACGAACCGGGACAGGGACTGGCTACACCTTC. Its translation: CASLRTGTGTGYTF.

In this sample, this clone turned up once. This chain connects TRBV19 to TRBJ2-1, with a possible D match to TRBD2 (6 bases). This CDR3 is 14 amino acids long. V lost 7 bases and J lost 5, with 15 bases in between. CDR1 is LNHDA and CDR2 is SQIVND in the germline V gene (reference sequence). CDR3 coding DNA: TGTGCCAGTACCCTGGGGCTAGCGAACAATGAGCAGTTCTTC. Protein sequence: CASTLGLANNEQFF.

The V gene is TRBV5-1, the J gene TRBJ2-1, with D possibly matching TRBD2 (7 bases). Trimming cost V 0 bases and J 7 bases, with 17 bases left between them. CDR3 size: 16 residues. Germline V gene data show CDR1 as SGHRS and CDR2 as YFSETQ. This CDR3 is CASSLAGGGSVNEQFF. The CDR3 DNA sequence: TGCGCCAGCAGCTTGGCCGGGGGCGGGAGCGTTAATGAGCAGTTCTTC.

The chain couples TRBV7-3 to TRBJ1-1; no firm D call. This CDR3 is 13 amino acids long. Germline loops: CDR1 SGHTA, CDR2 FQGTGA. Deletions cut 2 bases from V and 1 base from J, with 5 bases between. The CDR3: CASSLQSNTEAFF. DNA for the CDR3: TGTGCCAGCAGCTTACAGTCGAACACTGAAGCTTTCTTT.

The chain links TRBV4-2 to TRBJ1-4, with D unresolved. V was trimmed by 2 bases and J by 6 bases, leaving 10 bases between them. In germline, CDR1 is LGHNA, CDR2 YNFKEQ. The CDR3 is made up of 14 amino acids. CDR3: CASSQTTADEKLFF. For the CDR3, the DNA is TGTGCCAGCAGCCAAACGACGGCGGATGAAAAACTGTTTTTT.

The chain links TRBV7-8 to TRBJ2-5; D is perhaps TRBD1 (6 bases). The germline V gene encodes CDR1 SGHVS and CDR2 FQNEAQ. The CDR3 is 15 residues long. The V end lost 5 bases, the J end lost 1 base, and 14 bases lay between the germline ends. CDR3 sequence (DNA): TGTGCCAGCAGCATGAGACAGGCGACCCAAGAGACCCAGTACTTC. As protein: CASSMRQATQETQYF.